This is a list of T cell receptor beta chains from one sample in a study of radiotherapy plus CTLA-4 blockade in lung cancer. Clones were sequenced by immunoSEQ multiplex PCR, and TCRdb holds only the in-frame ones, with some missing. The top ten clones hold 35% to 45% of a sample with roughly 73,000 clones, around 87% of them seen once. The input for sequencing was peripheral blood, taken from a patient treated with radiotherapy plus ipilimumab. The receptors here all came from a human donor with non-small cell lung cancer that progressed on radiotherapy plus ipilimumab. Both conserved end residues are part of each CDR3. Each record gives: CDR3 length, J gene, V gene, D gene, clone size, CDR3 protein, CDR3 DNA. The D gene is left open where the match is weak. The size of a clone is reported for some rows only, either as once, few or many, or as a class for expanded clones.

12,TRBJ2-7,TRBV27,.,.,CASSFGRSEQYF,TGTGCCAGCAGTTTCGGAAGGTCTGAGCAGTACTTC
15,TRBJ2-2,TRBV11-3,.,.,CASSPRDSITGELFF,TGTGCCAGCAGCCCTCGTGACAGTATCACCGGGGAGCTGTTTTTT
13,TRBJ1-1,TRBV4-1,.,.,CASCQSVNTEAFF,TGCGCCAGCTGCCAATCAGTGAACACTGAAGCTTTCTTT
12,TRBJ2-7,TRBV30,.,.,CAWRRLSYEQYF,TGTGCCTGGAGGAGACTCTCCTACGAGCAGTACTTC
20,TRBJ2-1,TRBV5-1,TRBD2,.,CASSLASLAGGLSSYNEQFF,TGCGCCAGCAGCTTGGCCTCACTAGCGGGAGGATTAAGCTCCTACAATGAGCAGTTCTTC
14,TRBJ1-2,TRBV5-4,.,.,CASSLADRNYGYTF,TGTGCCAGCAGCTTGGCCGACAGAAACTATGGCTACACCTTC
15,TRBJ2-7,TRBV28,.,.,CASSSSRLRIYEQYF,TGTGCCAGCAGTTCTTCACGACTCAGGATTTACGAGCAGTACTTC
13,TRBJ2-5,TRBV5-4,.,.,CASSSSDQETQYF,TGTGCCAGCAGCTCTAGCGACCAAGAGACCCAGTACTTC
11,TRBJ2-4,TRBV6-5,.,.,CASSKGNIQYF,TGTGCCAGCAGCAAAGGAAACATTCAGTACTTC
13,TRBJ2-7,TRBV5-1,.,once,CASKAPSSYEQYF,TGCGCCAGCAAAGCCCCGAGCTCCTACGAGCAGTACTTC
14,TRBJ1-1,TRBV19,.,.,CASSTGLLNTEAFF,TGTGCCAGTAGTACTGGGCTTTTGAACACTGAAGCTTTCTTT
15,TRBJ2-7,TRBV2,TRBD2,.,CASSAGLAGVYEQYF,TGTGCCAGCAGCGCCGGACTAGCGGGAGTCTACGAGCAGTACTTC
16,TRBJ2-1,TRBV7-3,TRBD1,few,CASSLAGQGNYNEQFF,TGTGCCAGCAGCTTAGCGGGACAGGGGAATTACAATGAGCAGTTCTTC
14,TRBJ2-7,TRBV6-1,.,few,CAISESGSSYEQYF,TGTGCCATCAGTGAGTCCGGCAGCTCCTACGAGCAGTACTTC
14,TRBJ2-3,TRBV29-1,.,.,CSVKDRHHTDTQYF,TGCAGCGTCAAGGACAGACATCACACAGATACGCAGTATTTT
14,TRBJ2-7,TRBV5-6,.,.,CASSPELKFYEQYF,TGTGCCAGCAGCCCAGAACTTAAATTCTACGAGCAGTACTTC
16,TRBJ1-6,TRBV15,.,few,CATSTSQFSYNSPLHF,TGTGCCACCAGCACCTCTCAGTTCTCCTATAATTCACCCCTCCACTTT
14,TRBJ1-1,TRBV7-2,.,.,CASSTPRQVTEAFF,TGTGCCAGCAGCACCCCTCGACAGGTCACTGAAGCTTTCTTT
16,TRBJ2-5,TRBV18,TRBD1,.,CASSRDRVYEKETQYF,TGTGCCAGCTCAAGGGACAGGGTGTACGAAAAGGAGACCCAGTACTTC
16,TRBJ1-2,TRBV28,.,.,CASSLIDWGLNYGYTF,TGTGCCAGCAGTTTGATCGATTGGGGGCTTAACTATGGCTACACCTTC
17,TRBJ1-5,TRBV5-6,TRBD1,.,CASSLGPTGFSNQPQHF,TGTGCCAGCAGCTTGGGCCCGACAGGGTTTAGCAATCAGCCCCAGCATTTT
14,TRBJ2-7,TRBV9,.,.,CASSITDSTYEQYF,TGTGCCAGCAGCATAACCGACAGTACCTACGAGCAGTACTTC
13,TRBJ2-7,TRBV9,.,.,CASSVVVGSEQYF,TGTGCCAGCAGCGTAGTGGTGGGGTCCGAGCAGTACTTC
15,TRBJ2-1,TRBV27,TRBD2,.,CASSLGLAGYNEQFF,TGTGCCAGCAGTTTAGGGCTAGCGGGGTACAATGAGCAGTTCTTC
12,TRBJ2-5,TRBV9,.,.,CASSIGGKTQYF,TGTGCCAGCAGCATTGGGGGGAAGACCCAGTACTTC
12,TRBJ2-3,TRBV6-1,.,.,CASSRVADTQYF,TGTGCCAGCAGTAGAGTAGCAGATACGCAGTATTTT
14,TRBJ2-3,TRBV2,TRBD2,.,CASSGDYRTDTQYF,TGTGCCAGCAGTGGGGACTACCGCACAGATACGCAGTATTTT
11,TRBJ1-1,TRBV20-1,.,many,CSARGATEAFF,TGCAGTGCTAGGGGTGCCACTGAAGCTTTCTTT
14,TRBJ1-1,TRBV6-5,.,.,CASKLGSSNTEAFF,TGTGCCAGCAAGCTCGGAAGTAGCAACACTGAAGCTTTCTTT
18,TRBJ2-2,TRBV5-1,TRBD2,.,CASSTGMAGGGVTGELFF,TGCGCCAGCAGCACGGGTATGGCGGGAGGCGGCGTCACCGGGGAGCTGTTTTTT
11,TRBJ1-1,TRBV6-6,.,.,CASSDNTEAFF,TGTGCCAGCAGTGATAATACTGAAGCTTTCTTT
14,TRBJ2-1,TRBV5-1,TRBD1,.,CASSWGQGRNEQFF,TGCGCCAGCAGCTGGGGACAGGGGCGAAATGAGCAGTTCTTC
19,TRBJ2-5,TRBV21-1,.,.,CASSKVYPSRQGPQETQYF,TGTGCCAGCAGCAAAGTCTACCCCTCGCGACAGGGACCACAAGAGACCCAGTACTTC
14,TRBJ2-1,TRBV6-4,.,once,CASSVGGPGGEQFF,TGTGCCAGCAGTGTTGGGGGACCGGGTGGTGAGCAGTTCTTC
11,TRBJ2-1,TRBV7-9,.,few,CASSPQREQFF,TGTGCCAGCAGCCCCCAGCGTGAGCAGTTCTTC
16,TRBJ2-5,TRBV11-2,TRBD2,.,CASSPWTSGTGETQYF,TGTGCCAGCAGCCCGTGGACTAGCGGGACGGGAGAGACCCAGTACTTC
14,TRBJ1-4,TRBV18,TRBD1,.,CASSQSKGAEKLFF,TGTGCCAGCTCACAATCAAAGGGGGCGGAAAAACTGTTTTTT
14,TRBJ2-3,TRBV5-1,.,.,CASSLTVYTDTQYF,TGCGCCAGCAGCTTGACGGTTTACACAGATACGCAGTATTTT